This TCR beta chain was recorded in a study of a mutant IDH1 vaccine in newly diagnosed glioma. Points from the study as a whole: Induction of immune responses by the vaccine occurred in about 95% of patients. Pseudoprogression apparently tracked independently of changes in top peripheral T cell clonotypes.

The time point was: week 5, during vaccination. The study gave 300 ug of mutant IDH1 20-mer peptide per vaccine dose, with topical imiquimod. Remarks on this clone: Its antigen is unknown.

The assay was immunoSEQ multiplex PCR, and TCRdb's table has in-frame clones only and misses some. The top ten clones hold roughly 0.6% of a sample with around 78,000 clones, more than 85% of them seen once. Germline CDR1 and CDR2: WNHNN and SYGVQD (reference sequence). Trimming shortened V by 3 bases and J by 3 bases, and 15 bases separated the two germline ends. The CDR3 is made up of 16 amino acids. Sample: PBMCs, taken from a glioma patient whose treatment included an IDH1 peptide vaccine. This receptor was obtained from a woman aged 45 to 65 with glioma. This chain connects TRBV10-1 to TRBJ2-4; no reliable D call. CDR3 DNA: TGCGCCAGCAGTGAATCTTCGGCGAATGTCAAAAACATTCAGTACTTC. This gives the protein CASSESSANVKNIQYF.